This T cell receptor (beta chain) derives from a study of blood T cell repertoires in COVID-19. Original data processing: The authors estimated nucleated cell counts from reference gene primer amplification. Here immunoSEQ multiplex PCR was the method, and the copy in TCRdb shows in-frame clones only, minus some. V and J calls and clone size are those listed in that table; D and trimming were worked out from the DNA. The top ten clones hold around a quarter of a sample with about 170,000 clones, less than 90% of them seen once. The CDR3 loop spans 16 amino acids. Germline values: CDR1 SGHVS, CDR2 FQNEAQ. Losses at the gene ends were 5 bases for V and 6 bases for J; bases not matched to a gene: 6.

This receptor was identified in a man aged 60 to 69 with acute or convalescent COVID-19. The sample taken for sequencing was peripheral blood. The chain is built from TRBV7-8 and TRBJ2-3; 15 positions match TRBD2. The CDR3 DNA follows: TGTGCCAGCAGCAAAGGGACTAGCGGGAGGACGGATACGCAGTATTTT. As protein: CASSKGTSGRTDTQYF.